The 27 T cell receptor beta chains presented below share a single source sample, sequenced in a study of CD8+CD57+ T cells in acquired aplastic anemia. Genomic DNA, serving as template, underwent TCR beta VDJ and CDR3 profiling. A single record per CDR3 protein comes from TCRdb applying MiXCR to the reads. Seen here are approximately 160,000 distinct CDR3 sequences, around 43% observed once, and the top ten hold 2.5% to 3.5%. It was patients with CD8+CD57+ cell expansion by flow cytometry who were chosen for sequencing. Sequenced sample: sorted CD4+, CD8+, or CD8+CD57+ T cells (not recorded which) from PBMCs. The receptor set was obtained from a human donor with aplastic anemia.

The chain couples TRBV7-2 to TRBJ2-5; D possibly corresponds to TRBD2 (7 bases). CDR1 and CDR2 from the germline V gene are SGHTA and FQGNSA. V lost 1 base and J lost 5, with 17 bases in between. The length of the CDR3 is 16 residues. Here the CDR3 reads CASSLELAGARETQYF. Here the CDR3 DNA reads TGTGCCAGCAGCTTAGAATTGGCGGGGGCGAGGGAGACCCAGTACTTC.

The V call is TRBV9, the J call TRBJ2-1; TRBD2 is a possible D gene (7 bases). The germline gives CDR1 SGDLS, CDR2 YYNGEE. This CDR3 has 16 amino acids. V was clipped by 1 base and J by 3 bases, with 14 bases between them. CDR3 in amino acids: CASSVRGGLDYNEQFF. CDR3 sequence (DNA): TGTGCCAGCAGCGTAAGGGGGGGCCTCGACTACAATGAGCAGTTCTTC. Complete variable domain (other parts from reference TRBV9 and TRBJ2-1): DSGVTQTPKHLITATGQRVTLRCSPRSGDLSVYWYQQSLDQGLQFLIQYYNGEERAKGNILERFSAQQFPDLHSELNLSSLELGDSALYFCASSVRGGLDYNEQFFGPGTRLTVL.

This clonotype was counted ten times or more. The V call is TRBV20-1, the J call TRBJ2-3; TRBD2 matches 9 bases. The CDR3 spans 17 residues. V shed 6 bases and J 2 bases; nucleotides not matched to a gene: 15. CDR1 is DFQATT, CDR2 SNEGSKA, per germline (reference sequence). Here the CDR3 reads CSAPRRGLAAFTDTQYF. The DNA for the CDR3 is TGCAGTGCGCCACGCCGGGGACTAGCTGCCTTCACAGATACGCAGTATTTT.

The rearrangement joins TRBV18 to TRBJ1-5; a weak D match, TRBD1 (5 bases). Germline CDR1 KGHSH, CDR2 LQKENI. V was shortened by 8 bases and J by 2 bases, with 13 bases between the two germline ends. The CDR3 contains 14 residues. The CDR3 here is CASSALGGNQPQHF. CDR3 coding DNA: TGTGCCAGCAGTGCGCTGGGGGGCAATCAGCCCCAGCATTTT.

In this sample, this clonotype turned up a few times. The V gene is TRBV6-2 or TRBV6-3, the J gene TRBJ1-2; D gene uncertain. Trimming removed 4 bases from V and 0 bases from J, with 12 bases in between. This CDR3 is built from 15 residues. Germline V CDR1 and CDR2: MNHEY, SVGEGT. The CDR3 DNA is TGTGCCAGCAGTTCCAATCCGGCTGCTAACTATGGCTACACCTTC. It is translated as CASSSNPAANYGYTF.

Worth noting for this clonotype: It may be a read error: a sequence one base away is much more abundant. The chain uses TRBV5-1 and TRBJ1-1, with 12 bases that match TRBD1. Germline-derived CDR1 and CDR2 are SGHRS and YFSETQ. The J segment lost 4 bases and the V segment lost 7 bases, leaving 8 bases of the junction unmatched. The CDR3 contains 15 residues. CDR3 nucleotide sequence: TGCGCCAGCGGCCAAGGGACAGGGGGCGGCACTGAAGCTTTCTTT. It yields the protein CASGQGTGGGTEAFF. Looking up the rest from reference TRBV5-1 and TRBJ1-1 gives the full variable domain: KAGVTQTPRYLIKTRGQQVTLSCSPISGHRSVSWYQQTPGQGLQFLFEYFSETQRNKGNFPGRFSGRQFSNSRSEMNVSTLELGDSALYLCASGQGTGGGTEAFFGQGTRLTVV.

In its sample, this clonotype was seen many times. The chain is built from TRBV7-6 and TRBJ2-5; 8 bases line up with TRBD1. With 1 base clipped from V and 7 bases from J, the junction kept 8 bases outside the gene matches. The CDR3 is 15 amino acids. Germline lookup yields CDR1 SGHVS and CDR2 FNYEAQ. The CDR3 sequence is CASSLDRQGLGTQYF. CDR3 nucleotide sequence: TGTGCCAGCAGCTTAGACCGACAGGGGCTAGGGACCCAGTACTTC.

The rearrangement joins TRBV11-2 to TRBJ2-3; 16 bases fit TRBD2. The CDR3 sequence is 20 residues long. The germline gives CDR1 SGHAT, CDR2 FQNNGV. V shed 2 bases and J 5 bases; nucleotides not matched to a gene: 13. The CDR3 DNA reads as TGTGCCAGCAGCTTAAGGTGGGGGGGACTAGCGGGGGGGCCTGAAGATACGCAGTATTTT. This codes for CASSLRWGGLAGGPEDTQYF.

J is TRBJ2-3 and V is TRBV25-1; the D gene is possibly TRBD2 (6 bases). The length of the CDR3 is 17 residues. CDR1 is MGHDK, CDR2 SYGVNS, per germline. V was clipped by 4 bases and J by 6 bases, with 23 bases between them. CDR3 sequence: CASSGLWDSPRGDTQYF. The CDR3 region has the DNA TGTGCCAGCAGTGGTCTATGGGACTCTCCACGTGGGGATACGCAGTATTTT. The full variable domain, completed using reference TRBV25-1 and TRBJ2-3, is EADIYQTPRYLVIGTGKKITLECSQTMGHDKMYWYQQDPGMELHLIHYSYGVNSTEKGDLSSESTVSRIRTEHFPLTLESARPSHTSQYLCASSGLWDSPRGDTQYFGPGTRLTVL.

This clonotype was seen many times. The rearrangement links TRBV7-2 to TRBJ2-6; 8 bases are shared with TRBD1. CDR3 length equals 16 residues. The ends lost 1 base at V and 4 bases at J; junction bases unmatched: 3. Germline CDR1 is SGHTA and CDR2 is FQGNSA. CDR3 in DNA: TGTGCCAGCAGCTTAGTGACAGGGGTCGGGGCCAACGTCCTGACTTTC. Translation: CASSLVTGVGANVLTF. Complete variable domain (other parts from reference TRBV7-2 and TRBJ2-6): GAGVSQSPSNKVTEKGKDVELRCDPISGHTALYWYRQSLGQGLEFLIYFQGNSAPDKSGLPSDRFSAERTGGSVSTLTIQRTQQEDSAVYLCASSLVTGVGANVLTFGAGSRLTVL.

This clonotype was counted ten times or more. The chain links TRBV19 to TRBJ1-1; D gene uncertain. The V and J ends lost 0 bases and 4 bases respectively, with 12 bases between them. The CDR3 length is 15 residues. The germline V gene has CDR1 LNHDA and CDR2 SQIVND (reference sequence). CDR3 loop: CASSIDLVGVTEAFF. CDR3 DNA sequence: TGTGCCAGTAGTATAGATCTAGTGGGAGTCACTGAAGCTTTCTTT.

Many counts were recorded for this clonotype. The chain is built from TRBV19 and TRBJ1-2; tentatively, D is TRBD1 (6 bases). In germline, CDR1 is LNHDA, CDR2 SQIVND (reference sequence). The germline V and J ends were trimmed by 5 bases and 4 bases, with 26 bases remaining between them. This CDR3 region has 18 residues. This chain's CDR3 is CASSDVGGVDSGLYGYTF. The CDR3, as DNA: TGTGCCAGTAGTGATGTTGGTGGAGTGGACAGTGGACTCTATGGCTACACCTTC.

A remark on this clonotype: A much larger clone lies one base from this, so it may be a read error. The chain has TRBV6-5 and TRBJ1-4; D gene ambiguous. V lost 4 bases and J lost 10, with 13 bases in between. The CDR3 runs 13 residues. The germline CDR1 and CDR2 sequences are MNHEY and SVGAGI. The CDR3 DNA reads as TGTGCCAGCAGTTTCGGACGGGGTCGAAAACTGTTTTTT. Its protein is CASSFGRGRKLFF.

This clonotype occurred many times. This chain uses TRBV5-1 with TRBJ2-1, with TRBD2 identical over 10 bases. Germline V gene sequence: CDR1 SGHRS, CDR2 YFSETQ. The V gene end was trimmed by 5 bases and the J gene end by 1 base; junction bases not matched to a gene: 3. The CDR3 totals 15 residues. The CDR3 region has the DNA TGCGCCAGCAGTGCGACTAGCGGGTCCTACAATGAGCAGTTCTTC. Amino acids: CASSATSGSYNEQFF.

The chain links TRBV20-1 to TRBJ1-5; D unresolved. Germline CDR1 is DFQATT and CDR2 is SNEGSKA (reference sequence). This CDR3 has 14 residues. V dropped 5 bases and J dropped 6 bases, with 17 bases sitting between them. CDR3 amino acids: CSAEREGISQPQHF. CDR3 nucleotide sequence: TGCAGTGCTGAGCGAGAGGGTATAAGTCAGCCCCAGCATTTT.

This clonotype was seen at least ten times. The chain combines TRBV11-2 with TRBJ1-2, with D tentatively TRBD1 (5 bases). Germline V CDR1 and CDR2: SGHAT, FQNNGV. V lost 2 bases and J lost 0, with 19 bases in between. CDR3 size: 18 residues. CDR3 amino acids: CASSLSRANSFSNYGYTF. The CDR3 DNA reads TGTGCCAGCAGCTTAAGCAGGGCCAATTCCTTCTCTAACTATGGCTACACCTTC. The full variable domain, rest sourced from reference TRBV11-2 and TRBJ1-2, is EAGVAQSPRYKIIEKRQSVAFWCNPISGHATLYWYQQILGQGPKLLIQFQNNGVVDDSQLPKDRFSAERLKGVDSTLKIQPAKLEDSAVYLCASSLSRANSFSNYGYTFGSGTRLTVV.

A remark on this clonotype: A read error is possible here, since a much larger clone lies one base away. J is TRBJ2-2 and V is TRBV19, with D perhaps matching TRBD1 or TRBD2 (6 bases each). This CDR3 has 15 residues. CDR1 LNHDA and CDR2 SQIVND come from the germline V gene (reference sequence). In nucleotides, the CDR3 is TGTGCCAGTAGTAGGGGGGCCGGGCGGACCGAGGAGCTGTTTTTT. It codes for CASSRGAGRTEELFF.

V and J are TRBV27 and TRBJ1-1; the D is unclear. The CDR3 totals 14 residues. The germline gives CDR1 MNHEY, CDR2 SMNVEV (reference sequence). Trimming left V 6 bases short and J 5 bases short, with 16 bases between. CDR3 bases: TGTGCCAGCAGACCTCTAGTGGAGGGAACTGAAGCTTTCTTT. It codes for CASRPLVEGTEAFF.

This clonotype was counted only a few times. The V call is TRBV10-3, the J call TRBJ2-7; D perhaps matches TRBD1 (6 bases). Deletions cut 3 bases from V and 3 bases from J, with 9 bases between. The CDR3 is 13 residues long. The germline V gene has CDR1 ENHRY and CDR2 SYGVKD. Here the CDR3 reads CAISDGRGYEQYF. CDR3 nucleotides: TGTGCCATCAGTGATGGCAGGGGCTACGAGCAGTACTTC.

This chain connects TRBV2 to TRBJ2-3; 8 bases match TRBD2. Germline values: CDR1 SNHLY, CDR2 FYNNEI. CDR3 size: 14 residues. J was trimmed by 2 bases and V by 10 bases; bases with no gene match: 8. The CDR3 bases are TGTGCCATCACGGCGGGGGGCCCCACAGATACGCAGTATTTT. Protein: CAITAGGPTDTQYF.

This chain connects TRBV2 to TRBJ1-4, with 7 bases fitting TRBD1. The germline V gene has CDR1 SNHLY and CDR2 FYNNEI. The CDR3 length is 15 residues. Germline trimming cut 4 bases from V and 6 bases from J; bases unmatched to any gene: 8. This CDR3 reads CASSATGIVDEKLFF. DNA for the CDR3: TGTGCCAGCAGTGCGACAGGGATTGTGGATGAAAAACTGTTTTTT.

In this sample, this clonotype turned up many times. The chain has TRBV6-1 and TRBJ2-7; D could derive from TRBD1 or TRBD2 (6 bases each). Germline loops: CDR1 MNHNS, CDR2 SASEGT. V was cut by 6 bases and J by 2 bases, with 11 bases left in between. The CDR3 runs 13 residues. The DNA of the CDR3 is TGTGCCAGCAGCAAGGGGGGAGCCTACGAGCAGTACTTC. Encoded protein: CASSKGGAYEQYF.

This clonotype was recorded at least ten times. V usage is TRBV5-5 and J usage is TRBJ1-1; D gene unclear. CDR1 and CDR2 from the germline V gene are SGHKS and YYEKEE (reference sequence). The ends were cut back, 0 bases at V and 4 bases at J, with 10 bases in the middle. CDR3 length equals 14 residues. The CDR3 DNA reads TGTGCCAGCAGCTTGGGTTGGCGGAGCACTGAAGCTTTCTTT. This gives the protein CASSLGWRSTEAFF.

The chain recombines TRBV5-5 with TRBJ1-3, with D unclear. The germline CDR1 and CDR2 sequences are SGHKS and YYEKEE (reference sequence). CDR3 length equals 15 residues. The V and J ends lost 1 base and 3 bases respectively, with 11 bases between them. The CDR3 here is CASSLPLGNGNTIYF. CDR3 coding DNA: TGTGCCAGCAGCTTGCCCCTTGGTAATGGAAACACCATATATTTT.

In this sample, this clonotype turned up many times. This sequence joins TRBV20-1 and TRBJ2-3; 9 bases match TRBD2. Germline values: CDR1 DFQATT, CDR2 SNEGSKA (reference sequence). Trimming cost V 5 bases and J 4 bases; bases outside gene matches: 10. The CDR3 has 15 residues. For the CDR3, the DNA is TGCAGTGCTGGTCCGGGACTAGCTAACCCAGATACGCAGTATTTT. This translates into CSAGPGLANPDTQYF.

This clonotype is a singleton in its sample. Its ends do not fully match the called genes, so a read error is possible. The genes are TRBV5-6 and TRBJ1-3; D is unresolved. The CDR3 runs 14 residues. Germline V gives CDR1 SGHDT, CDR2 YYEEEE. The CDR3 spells CASSLGSYGNTVYF. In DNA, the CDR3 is TGTGCCAGCAGCTTAGGGTCCTATGGAAACACCGTATATTTT.

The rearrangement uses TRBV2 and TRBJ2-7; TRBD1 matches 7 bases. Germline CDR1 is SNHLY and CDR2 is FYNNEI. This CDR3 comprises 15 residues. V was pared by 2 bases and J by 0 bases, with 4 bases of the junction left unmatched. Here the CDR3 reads CASSERDRFSYEQYF. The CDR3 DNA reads TGTGCCAGCAGTGAAAGGGACAGATTCTCCTACGAGCAGTACTTC. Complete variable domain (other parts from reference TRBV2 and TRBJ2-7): EPEVTQTPSHQVTQMGQEVILRCVPISNHLYFYWYRQILGQKVEFLVSFYNNEISEKSEIFDDQFSVERPDGSNFTLKIRSTKLEDSAMYFCASSERDRFSYEQYFGPGTRLTVT.